The 5 T cell receptor beta chains below were found in one sample sequenced in a study of blood T cell repertoires in COVID-19. Produced via immunoSEQ multiplex PCR; TCRdb's table is partial and in-frame only. Among 400,000 to 550,000 clones listed, 87% were seen once. Source material: PBMCs or T cells enriched from blood (not recorded which). The receptors stem from a woman between 18 and 30 years old with acute COVID-19.

The chain couples TRBV12-5 to TRBJ2-7; D may be TRBD1 (6 bases). The CDR3 covers 16 residues. The V end was cut by 0 bases, the J end by 5 bases, with 17 bases between. The germline gives CDR1 LGHNT, CDR2 FRNRAP. The CDR3: CASGLVPWGQRDEQYF. The CDR3 DNA reads TGTGCTAGTGGTTTGGTACCCTGGGGGCAAAGGGACGAGCAGTACTTC.

The rearrangement links TRBV9 to TRBJ1-4, with TRBD1 identical over 7 bases. This CDR3 region has 15 residues. Germline V gene lookup returns CDR1 SGDLS and CDR2 YYNGEE. Trimming at V came to 2 bases and at J to 3 bases, leaving 4 bases not matched to a gene. The CDR3 bases are TGTGCCAGCAGCGTGACAGGGTGGGCTAATGAAAAACTGTTTTTT. This encodes CASSVTGWANEKLFF.

This chain joins TRBV2 and TRBJ2-7; D unresolved. V was trimmed by 2 bases and J by 2 bases, leaving 4 bases between them. The length of the CDR3 is 12 residues. CDR1 is SNHLY and CDR2 is FYNNEI in the germline V gene. DNA for the CDR3: TGTGCCAGCAGTGAACAGGCCTACGAGCAGTACTTC. Its protein product is CASSEQAYEQYF.

V usage is TRBV2 and J usage is TRBJ2-7, with TRBD2 identical over 7 bases. CDR1 and CDR2 (germline): SNHLY, FYNNEI. There are 13 residues in the CDR3. The V segment lost 5 bases and the J segment 2 bases; nucleotides outside the gene matches: 3. In DNA, the CDR3 is TGTGCCAGCAGTCAGACTAGCCCCTACGAGCAGTACTTC. Amino acids: CASSQTSPYEQYF.

This chain links TRBV3-1 (or the pseudogene TRBV3-2) with TRBJ1-3; D possibly corresponds to TRBD1 (5 bases). The CDR3 is made up of 15 amino acids. Trimming shortened V by 5 bases and J by 4 bases, and 15 bases separated the two germline ends. Germline CDR1 and CDR2: LGHDT and YNNKEL (reference sequence). The CDR3 nucleotides are TGTGCCAGCAGCTTGCGCGGGGGTGCGGGAAACACCATATATTTT. Amino acid sequence: CASSLRGGAGNTIYF.